A selection of T cell receptor beta chains follows, all from one sample in a study of tumor and adjacent non-tumor tissue in lung cancer. Each CDR3 protein is one row after TCRdb ran MiXCR on the multiplex PCR reads. The sample shows 70,000 to 95,000 distinct CDR3 sequences, approximately 82% of them seen only once. The sequenced sample was distant non-tumor lung tissue. The receptors were sampled from a man aged 70-80 years with non-small cell lung cancer. CDR3s include the opening cysteine and the closing phenylalanine or tryptophan. A D gene is named only where the DNA matches it firmly. Size is stated for part of the rows, as once, few or many counts, or as a class when the clone is expanded.

V	size	D	J	CDR3	DNA
TRBV29-1	once	NA	TRBJ2-4	CSGTRGQGKNIKYF	TGCAGCGGGACGCGCGGACAAGGCAAGAACATTAAGTACTTC
TRBV4-2	NA	NA	TRBJ2-3	CASSQADRTTDTHYF	TGTGCCAGCAGCCAAGCGGACAGAACCACTGATACGCATTATTTT
TRBV5-4	NA	NA	TRBJ2-3	CASSLVGGFTDTKYF	TGTGCCAGCAGCTTGGTCGGGGGATTTACAGATACGAAATATTTT
TRBV20-1	NA	TRBD1	TRBJ1-2	CSAEATGVLDGYTF	TGCAGTGCTGAAGCAACAGGGGTGCTCGATGGCTACACCTTC
TRBV5-6	NA	TRBD1	TRBJ2-7	CASSMWGQVTYEQYF	TGTGCCAGCAGCATGTGGGGACAGGTCACCTACGAGCAGTACTTC
TRBV10-2	NA	NA	TRBJ2-2	CASSNTGELLF	TGCGCCAGCAGTAACACCGGGGAGCTGCTTTTT
TRBV30	NA	NA	TRBJ2-2	CAWSLGWAGELFF	TGTGCCTGGAGTTTGGGTTGGGCCGGGGAGCTGTTTTTT
TRBV28	once	NA	TRBJ2-1	CASSEQEGLISEQFF	TGTGCCAGCAGTGAGCAGGAGGGCCTCATATCTGAGCAGTTCTTC
TRBV5-1	NA	TRBD2	TRBJ2-3	CASSLWLAGGPGDTRYF	TGCGCCAGCAGCTTGTGGCTAGCGGGAGGGCCTGGAGATACGCGGTATTTT
TRBV28	once	NA	TRBJ2-4	CASSHFPLGKNIQYF	TGTGCGAGCAGTCACTTTCCTCTAGGCAAAAACATTCAGTACTTC
TRBV5-1	NA	TRBD1	TRBJ1-1	CASNKATGGMNTEAFF	TGCGCCAGCAACAAGGCGACAGGGGGGATGAACACTGAAGCTTTCTTT
TRBV6-5	once	NA	TRBJ1-3	CAGSQVSSGNTIYF	TGTGCCGGCAGCCAGGTATCCTCTGGAAACACCATATATTTT
TRBV20-1	NA	TRBD1	TRBJ2-5	CSAGTELGTQYF	TGCAGTGCAGGGACAGAGTTAGGGACCCAATACTTC
TRBV6-5	NA	NA	TRBJ2-1	CASSTVNEHFF	TGTGCCAGCAGTACCGTGAATGAGCATTTCTTC
TRBV4-3	once	TRBD2	TRBJ2-1	CASSHLQGLDNEQFF	TGTGCCAGCAGCCACCTTCAGGGACTAGACAATGAGCAGTTCTTC
TRBV4-1	NA	NA	TRBJ1-4	CVSSPLKGGDEKLFF	TGCGTCAGTAGCCCGCTTAAGGGGGGCGATGAAAAACTGTTTTTT
TRBV14	NA	TRBD2	TRBJ2-3	CASNLTAGVFPGTQYF	TGTGCCAGCAACCTGACAGCGGGAGTTTTCCCAGGTACGCAGTATTTT
TRBV6-6	many	TRBD2	TRBJ2-7	CASSLSGSYEQYF	TGTGCCAGCAGTTTAAGCGGGAGCTACGAGCAGTACTTC
TRBV6-2/TRBV6-3	NA	TRBD1	TRBJ2-3	CASSYRQGMPFTDTQYF	TGTGCCAGCAGTTACCGACAGGGAATGCCGTTCACAGATACGCAGTATTTT
TRBV4-1	NA	NA	TRBJ2-7	CASSTGPFGDSDEEYF	TGCGCCAGCAGCACAGGTCCCTTCGGAGATTCAGACGAGGAGTACTTC
TRBV5-1	NA	NA	TRBJ2-2	CASRLDGIGEMFF	TGCGCCAGCAGATTGGATGGGATCGGGGAGATGTTTTTT
TRBV4-1	NA	NA	TRBJ2-7	CASIRTLAGQGDEQYF	TGCGCCAGCATCAGGACACTAGCGGGACAGGGGGACGAGCAGTACTTC
TRBV4-2	NA	NA	TRBJ1-1	CVCSKGVEGGTEAFF	TGTGTCTGCAGCAAGGGGGTTGAGGGTGGTACTGAAGCTTTCTTT
TRBV10-2	NA	TRBD1	TRBJ2-3	CAISDPGQNTDTQYF	TGCGCCATCAGTGACCCGGGACAGAACACAGATACGCAGTATTTT
TRBV5-6	many	NA	TRBJ2-5	CASSFITAGETQYF	TGTGCCAGCAGCTTTATTACGGCTGGGGAGACCCAGTACTTC
TRBV11-2	NA	NA	TRBJ1-1	CASSHPNVGGTEALF	TGTGCCAGCAGCCACCCTAACGTTGGGGGAACTGAAGCTTTATTT